These 26 T cell receptor beta chains share one sample of origin, sequenced in a study of shared clonotypes between healthy human individuals. Clones were read by immunoSEQ multiplex PCR, and TCRdb kept only the in-frame ones, dropping some. The sample comprises about half a million clones, about four fifths of which are singletons, and 10% to 15% rests with the top ten. Sequencing used PBMCs. The receptors here all came from a woman aged 40 to 49 in good health. Some clones in this sample may be carry-over from other donors' samples.

The CDR3 is CAISEEVQGYTEAFF. The CDR3, as DNA: TGTGCCATCAGTGAGGAGGTGCAGGGGTACACTGAAGCTTTCTTT. This chain joins TRBV10-3 and TRBJ1-1, with D maybe TRBD1 (6 bases). Germline V gives CDR1 ENHRY, CDR2 SYGVKD. With 2 bases removed from V and 3 bases from J, the gap between germline ends came to 13 bases. The CDR3 contains 15 residues.

This clone was found a few times. The rearrangement links TRBV6-5 to TRBJ1-6; possible D gene TRBD1, 5 bases. The V end was cut by 6 bases, the J end by 13 bases, with 10 bases between. The CDR3 is made up of 11 amino acids. Germline values: CDR1 MNHEY, CDR2 SVGAGI. In DNA, the CDR3 is TGTGCCAGCAGGGCGGGGGGGCCCCTCCACTTT. Translating it yields CASRAGGPLHF.

The rearrangement links TRBV9 to TRBJ1-4, with D uncertain. V dropped 3 bases and J dropped 2 bases, with 8 bases sitting between them. The germline CDR1 and CDR2 sequences are SGDLS and YYNGEE. The CDR3 totals 14 residues. The chain's CDR3 is CASSETATNEKLFF. The CDR3 nucleotides read TGTGCCAGCAGCGAGACTGCTACTAATGAAAAACTGTTTTTT.

The count of this clone is one. Distinct nucleotide sequences in the sample also encode this CDR3. J is TRBJ2-3 and V is TRBV18, with 10 bases aligning to TRBD1. Trimming cost V 3 bases and J 3 bases; bases outside gene matches: 6. Per germline, CDR1 KGHSH and CDR2 LQKENI. The CDR3 contains 16 residues. DNA of the CDR3: TGTGCCAGCTCACCCCGCGGACAGGGGGGGACAGATACGCAGTATTTT. It is translated as CASSPRGQGGTDTQYF.

This clone has a handful of counts. V gene TRBV7-2 combines with J gene TRBJ2-5; D gene uncertain. Germline V lookup: CDR1 SGHTA, CDR2 FQGNSA. This CDR3 spans 13 amino acids. The V end was cut by 1 base, the J end by 5 bases, with 8 bases between. The CDR3 protein is CASSLGFSETQYF. The CDR3 nucleotides read TGTGCCAGCAGCTTAGGGTTCAGCGAGACCCAGTACTTC.

The chain recombines TRBV18 with TRBJ2-7, with 13 nucleotides matching TRBD2. The trim removed 3 bases at V and 4 bases at J, leaving 3 bases unmatched. The CDR3 runs to 15 residues. CDR1 and CDR2 from the germline V gene are KGHSH and LQKENI. The CDR3 loop is CASSPWTSGSYEQYF. The CDR3 DNA reads TGTGCCAGCTCACCTTGGACTAGCGGGAGTTACGAGCAGTACTTC. The entire variable domain, with the rest obtained from reference TRBV18 and TRBJ2-7, is as follows: NAGVMQNPRHLVRRRGQEARLRCSPMKGHSHVYWYRQLPEEGLKFMVYLQKENIIDESGMPKERFSAEFPKEGPSILRIQQVVRGDSAAYFCASSPWTSGSYEQYFGPGTRLTVT.

Details on this clone: The same CDR3 arises from other DNA sequences in this sample as well. This rearrangement joins TRBV6-5 to TRBJ2-7; possibly TRBD2 for D (6 bases). This CDR3 contains 12 residues. Germline lookup yields CDR1 MNHEY and CDR2 SVGAGI. The V end was cut by 8 bases, the J end by 3 bases, with 11 bases between. As DNA, the CDR3 is TGTGCCAGCCGGGGGACGGGCTACGAGCAGTACTTC. This sequence encodes CASRGTGYEQYF.

This clone has just one count. This chain joins TRBV13 and TRBJ2-3, with 10 positions matching TRBD1. Losses at the gene ends were 4 bases for V and 8 bases for J; bases not matched to a gene: 15. The germline CDR1 and CDR2 sequences are PRHDT and FYEKMQ (reference sequence). This CDR3 is built from 17 residues. This chain's CDR3 is CASSSTKYRQGAATQYF. Written as DNA, the CDR3 is TGTGCCAGCAGCTCAACCAAATACCGACAGGGGGCGGCTACGCAGTATTTT.

The V call is TRBV20-1, the J call TRBJ2-7, with D unresolved. The V gene's germline CDR1 is DFQATT and CDR2 SNEGSKA (reference sequence). Between the trimmed V and J ends, which lost 6 bases and 2 bases, there was a span of 5 bases. This CDR3 comprises 10 residues. The CDR3 sequence is CSAEAYEQYF. The DNA of the CDR3 is TGCAGTGCGGAAGCCTACGAGCAGTACTTC.

The V call is TRBV7-2, the J call TRBJ1-3; D not certain. In germline, CDR1 is SGHTA, CDR2 FQGNSA. V lost 3 bases, J lost 0 bases, and 12 bases lay in between. The CDR3 contains 16 residues. As DNA, the CDR3 is TGTGCCAGCAGCTTCAAGACGTGGGGCTCTGGAAACACCATATATTTT. Translating it yields CASSFKTWGSGNTIYF. The complete variable domain, with remaining parts taken from reference TRBV7-2 and TRBJ1-3, reads GAGVSQSPSNKVTEKGKDVELRCDPISGHTALYWYRQSLGQGLEFLIYFQGNSAPDKSGLPSDRFSAERTGGSVSTLTIQRTQQEDSAVYLCASSFKTWGSGNTIYFGEGSWLTVV.

The chain links TRBV7-9 to TRBJ1-1, with 9 bases matching TRBD1. The CDR3 extends over 15 amino acids. Germline V lookup: CDR1 SEHNR, CDR2 FQNEAQ (reference sequence). The ends lost 4 bases at V and 4 bases at J; junction bases unmatched: 7. CDR3 bases: TGTGCCAGCAGCTCCCGGACAGGGGAGGGCACTGAAGCTTTCTTT. Its translation: CASSSRTGEGTEAFF.

V usage is TRBV4-1 and J usage is TRBJ1-1, with D possibly TRBD1 on 5 matching bases. Germline loops: CDR1 MGHRA, CDR2 YSYEKL. This CDR3 contains 16 residues. Trimming removed 3 bases at V and 7 bases at J, with 21 bases between. The CDR3 DNA reads as TGCGCCAGCAGCCACGCAGGACGCAGGGTGGAGAATGAAGCTTTCTTT. It translates to CASSHAGRRVENEAFF.

The chain joins TRBV18 to TRBJ2-1, with 10 nucleotides matching TRBD1. J lost 4 bases, V lost 6 bases, and 3 bases had no gene match. This CDR3 is built from 14 residues. Germline loops: CDR1 KGHSH, CDR2 LQKENI. The chain's CDR3 is CASSPGQGYNEQFF. DNA for the CDR3: TGTGCCAGCTCTCCGGGACAGGGGTACAATGAGCAGTTCTTC. Using reference TRBV18 and TRBJ2-1 for the parts outside the CDR3, the full variable domain is NAGVMQNPRHLVRRRGQEARLRCSPMKGHSHVYWYRQLPEEGLKFMVYLQKENIIDESGMPKERFSAEFPKEGPSILRIQQVVRGDSAAYFCASSPGQGYNEQFFGPGTRLTVL.

This clone showed up just a few times. This rearrangement joins TRBV11-2 to TRBJ2-5; tentative D call: TRBD2 (5 bases). CDR3 length equals 14 residues. CDR1 and CDR2 (germline): SGHAT, FQNNGV. The V end lost 5 bases, the J end lost 1 base, and 11 bases lay between the germline ends. The chain's CDR3 is CASSPQRFQETQYF. The CDR3 nucleotides read TGTGCCAGCAGCCCCCAGCGGTTCCAAGAGACCCAGTACTTC.

V is TRBV30 and J is TRBJ2-5, with D perhaps assigned TRBD1 or TRBD2 (6 bases each). CDR1 is GTSNPN, CDR2 SVGIG, per germline (reference sequence). CDR3 length: 14 amino acids. The V end lost 1 base, the J end lost 5 bases, and 14 bases lay between the germline ends. The CDR3 DNA sequence: TGTGCCTGGAGTGCTGGGGGCGCGGGGGAGACCCAGTACTTC. This encodes CAWSAGGAGETQYF.

The chain links TRBV7-2 to TRBJ2-2; D uncertain. The germline V and J ends were trimmed by 5 bases and 4 bases, with 17 bases remaining between them. This CDR3 is 16 amino acids long. Looked up from germline, CDR1 is SGHTA and CDR2 is FQGNSA. Written as DNA, the CDR3 is TGTGCCAGCAGCGTAGGCCCCCCCCCAGGCACCGGGGAGCTGTTTTTT. Translating gives CASSVGPPPGTGELFF.

The rearrangement joins TRBV7-2 to TRBJ1-5, with a weak D call TRBD1 (6 bases). V was shortened by 1 base and J by 4 bases, with 11 bases between the two germline ends. Germline loops: CDR1 SGHTA, CDR2 FQGNSA. The CDR3 covers 15 residues. The chain's CDR3 is CASSLGRGRNQPQHF. The CDR3 bases are TGTGCCAGCAGCTTAGGGAGGGGGAGGAATCAGCCCCAGCATTTT.

The genes are TRBV28 and TRBJ1-5; unclear D gene. Germline CDR1 reads MDHEN; CDR2 reads SYDVKM. Trimming pared 6 bases from V and 9 bases from J, leaving 18 bases between. The CDR3 is made up of 14 amino acids. The CDR3 loop reads CASRLMRALGPQHF. The CDR3 DNA reads TGTGCCAGCAGGCTCATGAGGGCATTGGGGCCCCAGCATTTT.

In regard to this clone: This same CDR3 is encoded by further DNA sequences in the sample. This chain uses TRBV18 with TRBJ1-5; no clear D gene. Trimming shortened V by 3 bases and J by 7 bases, and 10 bases separated the two germline ends. Germline assignment: CDR1 KGHSH and CDR2 LQKENI. This CDR3 spans 13 amino acids. CDR3 nucleotide sequence: TGTGCCAGCTCACCGGGAGAGAACCAGCCCCAGCATTTT. Residues: CASSPGENQPQHF. Drawing the rest from reference TRBV18 and TRBJ1-5, the complete variable domain is NAGVMQNPRHLVRRRGQEARLRCSPMKGHSHVYWYRQLPEEGLKFMVYLQKENIIDESGMPKERFSAEFPKEGPSILRIQQVVRGDSAAYFCASSPGENQPQHFGDGTRLSIL.

The genes are TRBV18 and TRBJ2-7, with a possible D match to TRBD2 (5 bases). The germline CDR1 and CDR2 sequences are KGHSH and LQKENI. The CDR3 consists of 15 residues. Trimming left V 2 bases short and J 2 bases short, with 13 bases between. CDR3 region: CASSPSRESPYEQYF. CDR3 nucleotide sequence: TGTGCCAGCTCACCATCAAGGGAGTCCCCCTACGAGCAGTACTTC.

The chain links TRBV7-9 to TRBJ1-4, with D unclear. Germline CDR1 is SEHNR and CDR2 is FQNEAQ (reference sequence). V lost 4 bases, J lost 3 bases, and 15 bases lay in between. This CDR3 region has 16 residues. The CDR3 is CASSSPTTMPNEKLFF. The CDR3 coding sequence is TGTGCCAGCAGCTCCCCCACCACGATGCCTAATGAAAAACTGTTTTTT. Variable domain in full (rest from reference TRBV7-9 and TRBJ1-4): DTGVSQNPRHKITKRGQNVTFRCDPISEHNRLYWYRQTLGQGPEFLTYFQNEAQLEKSRLLSDRFSAERPKGSFSTLEIQRTEQGDSAMYLCASSSPTTMPNEKLFFGSGTQLSVL.

This clone was picked up one time. Its ends do not fully match the called genes, so a read error is possible. The chain links TRBV7-7 to TRBJ1-1; D is ambiguous. The CDR3 has 13 residues. The germline CDR1 and CDR2 sequences are SSHAT and FNYEAQ (reference sequence). The CDR3 is CASSLKENTEAFF. The CDR3 region has the DNA TGTGCTAGCAGCTTAAAGGAGAACACTGAAGCTTTCTTT.

The gene calls are TRBV28 and TRBJ1-1; 7 bases match TRBD1. This CDR3 region has 15 residues. Germline CDR1 reads MDHEN; CDR2 reads SYDVKM. Trimming cost V 7 bases and J 4 bases; bases outside gene matches: 12. CDR3 sequence: CASTIRQGGATEAFF. Here the CDR3 DNA reads TGTGCCAGCACCATCCGACAGGGAGGTGCCACTGAAGCTTTCTTT.

This clone has only a few counts. It is unclear where the CDR3 begins or ends on the DNA, so no DNA is shown, and the CDR3 is as TCRdb lists it. The V gene is TRBV4-3, the J gene TRBJ1-3. The length of the CDR3 is 14 amino acids, counting both ends. Germline V gene lookup returns CDR1 LGHNA and CDR2 YSLEER. CDR3: CASSTSRSGNTIYF.

Only one count was recorded for this clone. The chain has TRBV4-2 and TRBJ2-3; 10 bases agree with TRBD2. The junction had 13 bases not matched to a gene; V was cut back by 2 bases and J by 8 bases. CDR3 length: 17 amino acids. CDR1 is LGHNA, CDR2 YNFKEQ, per germline. The CDR3 DNA reads as TGTGCCAGCAGCCAAAGCGAGTCTAGCGGGAGTTTCGGTACGCAGTATTTT. Amino acids: CASSQSESSGSFGTQYF.

The V call is TRBV5-6, the J call TRBJ2-5; 9 nucleotides align to TRBD1. The CDR3 is 17 amino acids. The V gene end was trimmed by 3 bases and the J gene end by 5 bases; junction bases not matched to a gene: 14. Germline V CDR1 and CDR2: SGHDT, YYEEEE. CDR3 DNA sequence: TGTGCCAGCAGCTCGGAGGGCACAGGGGGCTTCGGTGAGACCCAGTACTTC. Its protein is CASSSEGTGGFGETQYF.